These 20 T cell receptor beta chains share one sample of origin, sequenced in a study of cytomegalovirus exposure and HLA in healthy donors. TCRdb keeps only in-frame clones here, not all; method: immunoSEQ multiplex PCR. The sample lists over 85,000 clones, 84% occurring once. The specimen was PBMCs. These TCRs come from a woman under 30 in good health and CMV-seropositive.

This chain uses TRBV4-1 with TRBJ2-1, with D perhaps matching TRBD1 (5 bases). In germline, CDR1 is MGHRA, CDR2 YSYEKL. The CDR3 sequence is 13 residues long. Trimming cost V 1 base and J 8 bases, with 9 bases left between them. Here the CDR3 DNA reads TGCGCCAGCAGCCAAGGGGCCAGGGATGAGCAGTTCTTC. Its protein is CASSQGARDEQFF.

The chain carries TRBV6-1 and TRBJ2-7, with 10 nucleotides matching TRBD1. CDR3 length: 13 residues. J was trimmed by 5 bases and V by 6 bases; bases with no gene match: 4. Germline V CDR1 and CDR2: MNHNS, SASEGT. CDR3 in amino acids: CASRRQGADEQYF. The CDR3, as DNA: TGTGCCAGCAGACGACAGGGGGCCGACGAGCAGTACTTC.

CDR3 DNA sequence: TGTGCCAGCTCACCGAGGACTAGCGGGGGGGAGGATACGCAGTATTTT. It specifies CASSPRTSGGEDTQYF. The chain uses TRBV18 and TRBJ2-3; TRBD2 matches 15 bases. Germline CDR1 reads KGHSH; CDR2 reads LQKENI. V dropped 3 bases and J dropped 6; count of bases not matched to a gene: 4. This CDR3 comprises 16 residues.

This clone was seen only once. V usage is TRBV7-3 and J usage is TRBJ2-7; a possible D gene is TRBD1 (6 bases). Looked up from germline, CDR1 is SGHTA and CDR2 is FQGTGA. The V gene lost 5 bases and the J gene lost 5 bases, with 16 bases spanning the gap. The CDR3 sequence is 14 residues long. CDR3 loop: CASSPQGGLHEQYF. CDR3 nucleotide sequence: TGTGCCAGCAGCCCACAGGGTGGGTTACACGAGCAGTACTTC.

This clone was seen a few times. The chain joins TRBV6-1 to TRBJ2-3; no clear D. With 3 bases removed from V and 2 bases from J, the gap between germline ends came to 15 bases. The CDR3 runs 16 residues. CDR1 MNHNS and CDR2 SASEGT come from the germline V gene. For the CDR3, the DNA is TGTGCCAGCAGTGACCTACAGAGAGCCCCCACAGATACGCAGTATTTT. Its translation: CASSDLQRAPTDTQYF.

This rearrangement joins TRBV2 to TRBJ2-2; 9 positions match TRBD1. Looked up from germline, CDR1 is SNHLY and CDR2 is FYNNEI. Trimming removed 6 bases from V and 6 bases from J; junction bases left unmatched: 5. The CDR3 runs 14 residues. The CDR3 loop reads CASSGQGRSGELFF. The CDR3 bases are TGTGCCAGCAGCGGACAGGGGAGGTCCGGGGAGCTGTTTTTT.

CDR3 in DNA: TGCGCCAGCAGCCCACGGACAGGGGCGAGCACAGATACGCAGTATTTT. Translated, it gives CASSPRTGASTDTQYF. The V gene is TRBV5-1, the J gene TRBJ2-3; the match to TRBD1 covers 9 bases. The germline V gene has CDR1 SGHRS and CDR2 YFSETQ. The trim removed 4 bases at V and 0 bases at J, leaving 6 bases unmatched. CDR3 size: 16 residues.

This chain's CDR3 is CASSYQRGGESEQFF. The CDR3 nucleotides read TGTGCCAGCAGTTACCAGCGGGGGGGCGAAAGTGAGCAGTTCTTC. The rearrangement joins TRBV6-5 to TRBJ2-1; 10 bases agree with TRBD2. After removal of 2 bases from V and 9 bases from J, the junction contained 7 bases not matched to a gene. The CDR3 sequence is 15 residues long. The germline gives CDR1 MNHEY, CDR2 SVGAGI.

This chain connects TRBV4-1 to TRBJ2-7; 7 bases align to TRBD1. With V trimmed by 0 bases and J by 2 bases, 4 bases remained unmatched. The CDR3 sequence is 15 residues long. The germline V gene has CDR1 MGHRA and CDR2 YSYEKL. As DNA, the CDR3 is TGCGCCAGCAGCCAAGATCAAGGACAGGCCTACGAGCAGTACTTC. Its translation is CASSQDQGQAYEQYF.

This chain uses TRBV6-1 with TRBJ2-3, with 9 bases identical to TRBD2. Germline V lookup: CDR1 MNHNS, CDR2 SASEGT. CDR3 length equals 14 residues. J gave up 5 bases and V 8 bases, and 8 bases lay outside the gene matches. The CDR3 is CASDQERGEDTQYF. CDR3 bases: TGTGCCAGCGATCAAGAGCGGGGGGAAGATACGCAGTATTTT.

The V and J genes are TRBV6-1 and TRBJ2-7, with 7 bases matching TRBD1. CDR1 and CDR2 (germline): MNHNS, SASEGT. V lost 3 bases and J lost 2; bases outside the gene matches: 4. CDR3 length: 14 amino acids. The CDR3: CASSDRDSTYEQYF. The CDR3 DNA sequence: TGTGCCAGCAGTGACCGGGACAGTACCTACGAGCAGTACTTC.

The CDR3 loop reads CASSSSGEEQFF. The CDR3 region has the DNA TGTGCCAGCAGCTCTTCCGGGGAGGAGCAGTTCTTC. V is TRBV7-9 and J is TRBJ2-1; D is perhaps TRBD2 (5 bases). V dropped 4 bases and J dropped 10 bases, with 11 bases sitting between them. Germline V CDR1 and CDR2: SEHNR, FQNEAQ (reference sequence). The CDR3 extends over 12 amino acids.

The rearrangement joins TRBV28 to TRBJ2-2; 9 nucleotides match TRBD1. Looked up from germline, CDR1 is MDHEN and CDR2 is SYDVKM. V lost 5 bases, J lost 4 bases, and 2 bases stayed unmatched. This CDR3 is built from 14 residues. The CDR3 loop reads CASSKGQGTGELFF. CDR3 nucleotide sequence: TGTGCCAGCAGTAAGGGACAGGGCACCGGGGAGCTGTTTTTT.

The chain couples TRBV6-1 to TRBJ1-3; D remains unclear. Germline V gene sequence: CDR1 MNHNS, CDR2 SASEGT. The CDR3 spans 16 residues. V lost 3 bases to trimming and J lost 0 bases, with 12 bases between them. The DNA for the CDR3 is TGTGCCAGCAGTGACCAAGCCTATCGCTCTGGAAACACCATATATTTT. Translated: CASSDQAYRSGNTIYF.

This clone was picked up a small number of times. The chain joins TRBV28 to TRBJ2-1; 7 bases align to TRBD1. The junction had 8 bases not matched to a gene; V was cut back by 4 bases and J by 5 bases. In germline, CDR1 is MDHEN, CDR2 SYDVKM. This CDR3 is 15 amino acids long. The CDR3 DNA is TGTGCCAGCAGTTCCAGACAGGGAAGGGACAATGAGCAGTTCTTC. This encodes CASSSRQGRDNEQFF.

This clone was detected only once. The V gene is TRBV27, the J gene TRBJ1-5, with no clear D. The length of the CDR3 is 13 residues. Germline V lookup: CDR1 MNHEY, CDR2 SMNVEV (reference sequence). The ends were cut back, 6 bases at V and 5 bases at J, with 11 bases in the middle. CDR3 sequence (DNA): TGTGCCAGCAGCGTAACGGTCGATCAGCCCCAGCATTTT. It translates to CASSVTVDQPQHF.

The chain couples TRBV6-5 to TRBJ2-1, with 10 bases that match TRBD1. Germline CDR1 MNHEY, CDR2 SVGAGI. The length of the CDR3 is 15 residues. V lost 9 bases, J lost 5 bases, and 10 bases stayed unmatched. The CDR3 bases are TGTGCCAGTGGCCGTTTGGGACAGGGGAACAATGAGCAGTTCTTC. Translating gives CASGRLGQGNNEQFF.

The V and J genes are TRBV7-3 and TRBJ2-7, with a possible D match to TRBD1 (6 bases). The germline V and J ends were trimmed by 0 bases and 2 bases, with 8 bases remaining between them. From germline, CDR1 is SGHTA and CDR2 FQGTGA. The CDR3 contains 14 residues. The CDR3 loop reads CASSLTGAAYEQYF. CDR3 DNA: TGTGCCAGCAGCTTAACGGGGGCGGCCTACGAGCAGTACTTC.

V and J are TRBV27 and TRBJ2-6; TRBD1 aligns across 9 bases. From germline, CDR1 is MNHEY and CDR2 SMNVEV (reference sequence). The CDR3 has 17 amino acids. Germline trimming cut 3 bases from V and 3 bases from J; bases unmatched to any gene: 6. The CDR3: CASSLKQGAYGANVLTF. Here the CDR3 DNA reads TGTGCCAGCAGTTTGAAACAGGGGGCGTATGGGGCCAACGTCCTGACTTTC. Full variable domain (outside the CDR3, taken from reference TRBV27 and TRBJ2-6): EAQVTQNPRYLITVTGKKLTVTCSQNMNHEYMSWYRQDPGLGLRQIYYSMNVEVTDKGDVPEGYKVSRKEKRNFPLILESPSPNQTSLYFCASSLKQGAYGANVLTFGAGSRLTVL.

The chain joins TRBV14 to TRBJ2-3; D not resolved. Germline CDR1 is SGHDN and CDR2 is FVKESK. The CDR3 spans 14 residues. Between the trimmed V and J ends, which lost 1 base and 2 bases, there was a span of 7 bases. DNA of the CDR3: TGTGCCAGCAGCCAAGCCTACCTCACAGATACGCAGTATTTT. This translates into CASSQAYLTDTQYF.